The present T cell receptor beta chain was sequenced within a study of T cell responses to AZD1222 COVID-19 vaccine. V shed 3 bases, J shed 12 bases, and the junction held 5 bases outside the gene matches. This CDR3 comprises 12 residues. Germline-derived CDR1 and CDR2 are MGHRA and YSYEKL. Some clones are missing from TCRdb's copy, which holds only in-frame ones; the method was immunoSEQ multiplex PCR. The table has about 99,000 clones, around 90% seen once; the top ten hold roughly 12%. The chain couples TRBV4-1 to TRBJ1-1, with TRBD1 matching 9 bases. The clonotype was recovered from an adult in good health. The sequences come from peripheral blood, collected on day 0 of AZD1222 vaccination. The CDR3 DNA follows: TGCGCCAGCAGCCAGGACAGGGGCGGGACTTTCTTT. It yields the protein CASSQDRGGTFF.